This T cell receptor (beta chain) was sequenced in a study of beta chain features in type 1 diabetes. Overall study findings and caveats: Type 1 diabetes patients had fewer VDJ junction insertions and more deletions. When Type 1 diabetes patients were examined, their TCRB CDR3s proved moderately but significantly shorter in all four CD4+ subsets.

The CDR3 runs 14 residues. Trimming shortened V by 5 bases and J by 3 bases, and 14 bases separated the two germline ends. Germline CDR1 and CDR2: SEHNR and FQNEAQ (reference sequence). In regard to this clone: Its antigen is still unknown.

The isolated RNA, all of it, was reverse transcribed, so expressed TCRB transcripts were what got sequenced. Profiling relied on immunoSEQ multiplex PCR, and the TCRdb table lists in-frame clones only, not all of them. The sample yields approximately 150,000 clones, roughly 65% seen once. The source is a man aged 25-40 years with type 1 diabetes. Sequenced input: naive CD4+ T cells from blood. This chain links TRBV7-9 with TRBJ2-7; no reliable D call. CDR3 amino acids: CASSPFDARYEQYF. As DNA, the CDR3 is TGTGCCAGCAGCCCCTTCGACGCACGCTACGAGCAGTACTTC.